The entry below describes one TCR beta chain. Produced via immunoSEQ multiplex PCR; TCRdb's table is partial and in-frame only. The sample has 2,500,000 or so clones; just over 90% are singletons. The V and J ends lost 1 base and 4 bases, in that order; junction bases with no gene match: 6. The CDR3 has 16 residues. Germline V gene sequence: CDR1 PRHDT, CDR2 FYEKMQ (reference sequence). This entry belongs to a study of shared clonotypes between healthy human individuals. In the study overall: Aged between 18 and 49, the donors were a couple of women and a few men.

This TCR was recovered from a young man in good health. Sequencing was performed on naive CD4+ T cells sorted from blood. Subset in this sample: CD45RA+ positively selected. This chain joins TRBV13 and TRBJ1-1; 10 nucleotides match TRBD1. CDR3 residues: CASSLARQGAFTEAFF. In nucleotides, the CDR3 is TGTGCCAGCAGCTTAGCGCGACAGGGGGCTTTCACTGAAGCTTTCTTT.